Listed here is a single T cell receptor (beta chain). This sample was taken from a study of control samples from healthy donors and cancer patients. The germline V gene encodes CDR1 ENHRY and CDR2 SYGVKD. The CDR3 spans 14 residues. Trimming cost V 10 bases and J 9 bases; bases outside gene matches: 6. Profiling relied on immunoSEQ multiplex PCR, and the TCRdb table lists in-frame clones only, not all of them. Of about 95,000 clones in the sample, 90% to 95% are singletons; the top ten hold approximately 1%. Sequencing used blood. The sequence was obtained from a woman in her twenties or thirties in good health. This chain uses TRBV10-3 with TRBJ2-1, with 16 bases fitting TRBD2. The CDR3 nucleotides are TGTGCCACTGGGACTAGCGGGGGGGCGAGTGAGCAGTTCTTC. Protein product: CATGTSGGASEQFF.